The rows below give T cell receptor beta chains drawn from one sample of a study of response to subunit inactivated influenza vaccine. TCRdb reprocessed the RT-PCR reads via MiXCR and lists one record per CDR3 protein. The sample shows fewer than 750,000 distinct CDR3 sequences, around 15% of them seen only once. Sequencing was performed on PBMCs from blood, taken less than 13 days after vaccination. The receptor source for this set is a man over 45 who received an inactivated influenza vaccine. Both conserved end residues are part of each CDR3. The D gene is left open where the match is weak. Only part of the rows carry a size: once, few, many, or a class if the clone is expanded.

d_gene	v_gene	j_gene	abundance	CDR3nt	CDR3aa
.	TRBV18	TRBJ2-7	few	TGTGCCAGCTCACCGCAAGGCCAAAGGGAGCAGTACTTC	CASSPQGQREQYF
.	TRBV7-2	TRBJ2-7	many	TGTGCCAGCAGCTTCGACGGCTACGAGCAGTACTTC	CASSFDGYEQYF
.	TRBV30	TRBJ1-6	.	TGTGCCTGGAGTAGGGGGTTGTATAATTCACCCCTCCACTTT	CAWSRGLYNSPLHF
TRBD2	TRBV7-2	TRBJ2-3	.	TGTGCCAGCAGCTTAGCGAGGTCTAGCGGGGGAACAGATACGCAGTATTTT	CASSLARSSGGTDTQYF
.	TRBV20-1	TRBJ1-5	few	TGCAGTGCTAGAGATCTTAGTCAGGGAGACCATCAGCCCCAGCATTTT	CSARDLSQGDHQPQHF
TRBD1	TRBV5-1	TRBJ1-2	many	TGCGCCAGCAGCCCCGGGACAGGGTCTGGCTACACCTTC	CASSPGTGSGYTF
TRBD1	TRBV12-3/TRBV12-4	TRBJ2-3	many	TGTGCCAGCAGTTTTCGACAGGGGGGCGATACGCAGTATTTT	CASSFRQGGDTQYF
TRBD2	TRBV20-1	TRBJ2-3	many	TGCAGTGCTAGAGTAGCGGGAGTAACAGATACGCAGTATTTT	CSARVAGVTDTQYF
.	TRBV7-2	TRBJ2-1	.	TGTGCCAGCAGCCCGACCGGGCTAGATGGCGATGAGCAGTTCTTC	CASSPTGLDGDEQFF
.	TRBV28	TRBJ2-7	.	TGTGCCAGCAGGAGGACCGCCGGAATCTACGAGCAGTACTTC	CASRRTAGIYEQYF
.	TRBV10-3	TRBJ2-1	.	TGTGCCATCAGCCGGGCCGACACCTGGAGCGATGAGCAGTTCTTC	CAISRADTWSDEQFF
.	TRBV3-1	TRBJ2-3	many	TGTGCCAGCAGCCCAGGGGGGCCCGCAGATACGCAGTATTTT	CASSPGGPADTQYF
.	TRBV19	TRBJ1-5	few	TGTGCCAGTAGTAAGGTCAATCAGCCCCAGCATTTT	CASSKVNQPQHF
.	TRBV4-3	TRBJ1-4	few	TGCGCCAGCAGCCAAGGGTCGGGGGGAGATGGTAATGAAAAACTGTTTTTT	CASSQGSGGDGNEKLFF
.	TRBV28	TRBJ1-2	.	TGTGCCAGCAGTACCTACAGGGCTAACTATGGCTACACCTTC	CASSTYRANYGYTF
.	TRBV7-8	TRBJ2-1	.	TGTGCCAGCAGCGGTGGAGGGGGCAATGTTTACAATGAGCAGTTCTTC	CASSGGGGNVYNEQFF